This paragraph covers one TCR beta chain sequence. The sample belongs to a study of CD8+ T cells in alopecia areata. The treatment is: oral pan-JAK inhibitor, 5-10 mg twice daily. Reverse transcription of extracted RNA yielded cDNA, which provided the sequencing template. Clones were read by immunoSEQ multiplex PCR, and TCRdb kept only the in-frame ones, dropping some. The profile shows some 110,000 clones, under 60% of them singletons. Sequenced material: CD8+ T cells sorted from blood, taken at week 24, from a patient treated with tofacitinib. The receptor's source is a human donor with alopecia areata.

For the CDR3, the DNA is TGTGCCATCAGTGAATCGACAGACGATAACTATGGCTACACCTTC. It codes for CAISESTDDNYGYTF. This chain connects TRBV10-3 to TRBJ1-2, with D tentatively TRBD1 (5 bases). Germline V gene data show CDR1 as ENHRY and CDR2 as SYGVKD. The V gene lost 3 bases and the J gene lost 1 base, with 12 bases spanning the gap. This CDR3 comprises 15 residues.